The present T cell receptor (beta chain) was sequenced within a study of blood T cell repertoires in COVID-19. For the study at large: COVID-19 samples from acute and convalescent phases originated in the United States, Italy and Spain.

Under the authors' procedure: Estimation of nucleated cell counts relied on the amplification of reference gene primers. Clones were read by immunoSEQ multiplex PCR, and TCRdb kept only the in-frame ones, dropping some. V, J and clone size are those of that table, while D and trimming were read from the DNA. The sample shows more than 150,000 clones, 79% of them seen only once. Trimming removed 2 bases from V and 4 bases from J; junction bases left unmatched: 3. CDR1 is LGHDT, CDR2 YNNKEL, per germline (reference sequence). The CDR3 has 15 amino acids. The chain uses TRBV3-1 (or the pseudogene TRBV3-2) and TRBJ1-1; TRBD1 matches at 11 bases. Sequenced material: peripheral blood. The source is a man aged 60 to 69 with active or convalescent COVID-19. For the CDR3, the DNA is TGTGCCAGCAGCCAACACGGACAGGGGGCCACTGAAGCTTTCTTT. It is translated as CASSQHGQGATEAFF.